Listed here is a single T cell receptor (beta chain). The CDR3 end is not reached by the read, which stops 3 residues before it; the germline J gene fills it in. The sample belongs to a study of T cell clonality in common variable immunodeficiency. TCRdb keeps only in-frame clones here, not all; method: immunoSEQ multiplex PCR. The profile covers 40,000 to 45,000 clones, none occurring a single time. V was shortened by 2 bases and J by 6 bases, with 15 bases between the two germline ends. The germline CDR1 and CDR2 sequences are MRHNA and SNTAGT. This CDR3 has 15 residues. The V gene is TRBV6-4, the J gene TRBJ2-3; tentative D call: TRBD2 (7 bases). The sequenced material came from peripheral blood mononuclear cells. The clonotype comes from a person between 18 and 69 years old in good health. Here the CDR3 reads CASSDRAGAADTQYF. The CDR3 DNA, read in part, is TGTGCCAGCAGTGACCGCGCGGGGGCGGCGGATACG.